The table lists the clone carrying this T cell receptor (beta chain) with many counts. Its antigen is unknown. This CDR3 has 13 residues. With 3 bases removed from V and 5 bases from J, the gap between germline ends came to 11 bases. Looked up from germline, CDR1 is SGHAT and CDR2 is FQNNGV. Each CDR3 protein gets one entry after TCRdb re-called the 5' RACE reads with MiXCR. The sample yields fewer than 650,000 distinct CDR3 sequences, roughly 12% seen once. This entry belongs to a study of CD8 T cells in ankylosing spondylitis. General study results and limits: Seemingly characteristic of ankylosing spondylitis blood was a TCR beta motif consisting of 7 or 8 highly homologous variants. Some motif variants had been reported before (in reactive arthritis synovial fluid and blood).

Sequencing was done on a sample of blood, either unsorted or a sorted T cell fraction (not recorded which). The sequence was obtained from a male donor with ankylosing spondylitis. V gene TRBV11-2 combines with J gene TRBJ2-7; D may correspond to TRBD1 or TRBD2 (5 bases each). CDR3 region: CASSFEGIDEQYF. CDR3 bases: TGTGCCAGCAGCTTCGAGGGGATCGACGAGCAGTACTTC.